The rows below give T cell receptor beta chains drawn from one sample of a study of T cells in narcolepsy. The protocol was immunoSEQ multiplex PCR, while the TCRdb copy is restricted to in-frame clones and leaves out a portion. The table has under 40,000 clones, less than 85% seen once. Sequenced: CD45RA- memory CD4+ T cells from PBMCs. Receptor source: a human donor with narcolepsy. CDR3s include the opening cysteine and the closing phenylalanine or tryptophan. The D gene is left open where the match is weak. Clone size is not always given. Where it is, it says once, few, many or a class for expanded clones.

clone_size d_call j_call v_call cdr3_aa cdr3_nt
- TRBD2 TRBJ2-2 TRBV10-3 CAISETSGNTGELFF TGTGCCATCAGTGAGACTAGCGGGAACACCGGGGAGCTGTTTTTT
- - TRBJ1-1 TRBV21-1 CASSKAQISLNTEAFF TGTGCCAGCAGTAAAGCGCAGATATCCTTGAACACTGAAGCTTTCTTT
- - TRBJ2-1 TRBV15 CATSRDRGGVNEQFF TGTGCCACCAGCAGAGACAGGGGAGGGGTCAATGAGCAGTTCTTC
once - TRBJ1-6 TRBV6-4 CASSDPREVPYNSPLHF TGTGCCAGCAGTGACCCCCGAGAGGTGCCCTATAATTCACCCCTCCACTTT
- - TRBJ1-5 TRBV6-1 CASSERDNQPQHF TGTGCCAGCAGTGAGAGGGATAATCAGCCCCAGCATTTT
- - TRBJ2-5 TRBV9 CASSVSQETQYF TGTGCCAGCAGCGTGTCCCAAGAGACCCAGTACTTC
- - TRBJ2-5 TRBV18 CASSRDLSPETQYF TGTGCCAGCTCTCGGGACCTTTCGCCGGAGACCCAGTACTTC
- - TRBJ1-2 TRBV5-4 CASSPGGDFYGYTF TGTGCCAGCAGCCCGGGAGGGGATTTCTATGGCTACACCTTC
- TRBD2 TRBJ2-1 TRBV30 CAWRLAGGHYEQFF TGTGCCTGGAGATTAGCGGGGGGGCATTATGAGCAGTTCTTC
- - TRBJ1-1 TRBV6-6 CASSYTRGTAFF TGTGCCAGCAGTTACACGCGGGGTACGGCTTTCTTT
- - TRBJ1-2 TRBV7-3 CASSLTNGRTDGYTF TGTGCCAGCAGCTTAACGAACGGCAGAACCGATGGCTACACCTTC
- - TRBJ1-5 TRBV18 CASSPGLLESQHF TGTGCCAGCTCACCGGGGCTACTCGAGTCCCAGCATTTT
- TRBD2 TRBJ2-2 TRBV2 CASSYTRSGGGAPGELFF TGTGCCAGCAGCTACACCCGATCGGGCGGGGGGGCCCCCGGGGAGCTGTTTTTT
once TRBD1 TRBJ2-5 TRBV7-2 CASSPRTGVEETQYF TGTGCCAGCAGCCCGCGGACAGGGGTTGAGGAGACCCAGTACTTC
- TRBD1 TRBJ1-2 TRBV6-5 CASSWDSGGYTF TGTGCCAGCAGTTGGGACAGCGGGGGCTACACCTTC
- - TRBJ1-2 TRBV5-8 CASSLRQNDGYTF TGTGCCAGCAGCTTGAGGCAGAACGATGGCTACACCTTC
- - TRBJ1-5 TRBV2 CASSYRDGNQPQHF TGTGCCAGCAGCTACAGGGACGGCAATCAGCCCCAGCATTTT
few TRBD1 TRBJ1-2 TRBV7-2 CASSSADRGGYTF TGTGCCAGCAGCTCGGCCGACAGGGGTGGCTACACCTTC
- TRBD2 TRBJ2-1 TRBV11-3 CASSLESAGGSRHEQFF TGTGCCAGCAGCTTAGAATCAGCGGGGGGTTCCCGTCATGAGCAGTTCTTC
- - TRBJ2-2 TRBV18 CASSPQNTGELFF TGTGCCAGCTCACCGCAGAACACCGGGGAGCTGTTTTTT
- - TRBJ2-7 TRBV11-2 CASSVDRTGQYF TGTGCCAGCAGCGTCGACAGGACCGGGCAGTACTTC
- - TRBJ2-1 TRBV4-3 CASSQVDLGISYNEQFF TGCGCCAGCAGCCAAGTGGACCTAGGGATTTCCTACAATGAGCAGTTCTTC
- TRBD1 TRBJ1-6 TRBV30 CAWSGTGNNSPLHF TGTGCCTGGAGCGGGACAGGGAATAATTCACCCCTCCACTTT
- - TRBJ1-4 TRBV29-1 CSVAPATNEKLFF TGCAGCGTTGCACCCGCAACTAATGAAAAACTGTTTTTT
- - TRBJ1-3 TRBV9 CASSVAGGATGNTIYF TGTGCCAGCAGCGTAGCTGGGGGGGCTACTGGAAACACCATATATTTT
- - TRBJ2-1 TRBV7-9 CASSLVLGDYNEQFF TGTGCCAGCAGCTTAGTCCTTGGAGACTACAATGAGCAGTTCTTC
once - TRBJ1-5 TRBV6-6 CASSLQEINQPQHF TGTGCCAGCAGCCTCCAGGAGATCAATCAGCCCCAGCATTTT
- - TRBJ2-3 TRBV30 CAWTRAGSTDTQYF TGTGCCTGGACCCGCGCAGGAAGCACAGATACGCAGTATTTT
- TRBD1 TRBJ2-2 TRBV2 CASRGQGNTGELFF TGTGCCAGCAGAGGACAGGGAAACACCGGGGAGCTGTTTTTT
- - TRBJ1-1 TRBV25-1 CASSERANTEAFF TGTGCCAGCAGTGAAAGGGCGAACACTGAAGCTTTCTTT
- - TRBJ1-1 TRBV19 CASSIIENTEAFF TGTGCCAGTAGTATTATCGAGAACACTGAAGCTTTCTTT
- - TRBJ1-1 TRBV14 CASSQDPQGKTEAFF TGTGCCAGCAGCCAAGATCCTCAGGGTAAGACTGAAGCTTTCTTT
once TRBD1 TRBJ2-7 TRBV9 CASSVGNRGWEQYF TGTGCCAGCAGCGTAGGGAACAGGGGATGGGAGCAGTACTTC
- TRBD1 TRBJ1-6 TRBV6-5 CASSYRTGNNSPLHF TGTGCCAGCAGTTACAGGACAGGGAATAATTCACCCCTCCACTTT
- - TRBJ2-2 TRBV7-2 CASSPAGPTGELFF TGTGCCAGCAGCCCGGCGGGTCCCACCGGGGAGCTGTTTTTT
- - TRBJ1-6 TRBV6-5 CASSDVSNNSPLHF TGTGCCAGCAGTGACGTTTCGAATAATTCACCCCTCCACTTT
- - TRBJ1-1 TRBV19 CASGFPGNTEAFF TGTGCCAGTGGATTCCCGGGGAACACTGAAGCTTTCTTT
- - TRBJ2-4 TRBV2 CASSYTHPRENIQYF TGTGCCAGCAGTTACACTCACCCCAGGGAAAACATTCAGTACTTC
- TRBD1 TRBJ1-2 TRBV18 CASSPEAARGMVYTF TGTGCCAGCTCACCAGAGGCGGCCAGGGGGATGGTTTACACCTTC
few - TRBJ2-5 TRBV11-2 CASSLMESKETQYF TGTGCCAGCAGCTTGATGGAGAGTAAAGAGACCCAGTACTTC
- TRBD2 TRBJ2-5 TRBV5-4 CASSSTSGEETQYF TGTGCCAGCAGCTCCACTAGCGGGGAAGAGACCCAGTACTTC
- TRBD1 TRBJ2-2 TRBV10-1 CASSGGQGFANTGELFF TGCGCCAGCAGTGGAGGACAGGGGTTCGCGAACACCGGGGAGCTGTTTTTT
- - TRBJ1-2 TRBV7-9 CASSLAGTSNYGYTF TGTGCCAGCAGCTTAGCCGGGACATCTAACTATGGCTACACCTTC
- TRBD1 TRBJ1-1 TRBV6-6 CASSRTGYLNTEAFF TGTGCCAGCAGTAGGACAGGCTATTTGAACACTGAAGCTTTCTTT
- - TRBJ1-6 TRBV27 CASSTPTGYNSPLHF TGTGCCAGCAGCACTCCGACAGGATACAACTCACCCCTCCACTTT
- - TRBJ2-4 TRBV19 CASNRDSSKNIQYF TGTGCCAGCAACAGGGATTCCTCCAAAAACATTCAGTACTTC
- TRBD1 TRBJ1-4 TRBV2 CASRPNDRGEKLFF TGTGCCAGCAGACCCAACGACAGGGGCGAAAAACTGTTTTTT
few - TRBJ2-5 TRBV11-2 CASSLGAGTLETQYF TGTGCCAGCAGCTTAGGGGCAGGTACTTTGGAGACCCAGTACTTC
- TRBD1 TRBJ2-2 TRBV5-4 CASSGGQTGTGYTGELFF TGTGCCAGCAGCGGGGGGCAGACCGGGACAGGGTACACCGGGGAGCTGTTTTTT
- - TRBJ2-1 TRBV5-4 CASSLALVQSGSYNEQFF TGTGCCAGCAGCTTGGCCTTAGTTCAGTCCGGCTCCTACAATGAGCAGTTCTTC
few - TRBJ2-1 TRBV6-1 CASSGGSGSSYNEQFF TGTGCCAGCAGTGGGGGATCGGGGAGCTCCTACAATGAGCAGTTCTTC
- - TRBJ2-5 TRBV4-3 CASSPGQGSRETQYF TGCGCCAGCAGCCCGGGGCAGGGCTCCCGAGAGACCCAGTACTTC
- - TRBJ2-1 TRBV19 CASSQAVEQFF TGTGCCAGTAGTCAAGCAGTTGAGCAGTTCTTC
- - TRBJ1-4 TRBV20-1 CSASSDEKLFF TGCAGTGCTAGCAGTGATGAAAAACTGTTTTTT
- - TRBJ2-7 TRBV27 CASSPRFGSGEQYF TGTGCCAGCAGTCCTCGTTTTGGTTCGGGCGAGCAGTACTTC
- - TRBJ2-1 TRBV29-1 CSVGHPSSYNEQFF TGCAGCGTTGGACACCCGAGCTCCTACAATGAGCAGTTCTTC
- - TRBJ2-2 TRBV21-1 CASSQGMNTGELFF TGTGCCAGCAGTCAGGGAATGAACACCGGGGAGCTGTTTTTT
- - TRBJ1-1 TRBV12-5 CASGYGVDSEAFF TGTGCTAGTGGTTACGGGGTGGACAGTGAAGCTTTCTTT
- - TRBJ1-2 TRBV19 CATQPRADRNYGYTF TGTGCCACCCAGCCCCGTGCGGACAGAAACTATGGCTACACCTTC